Listed below are T cell receptor beta chains from one sample, sequenced in a study of blood T cell repertoires in COVID-19. TCRdb's table, derived via immunoSEQ multiplex PCR, lists solely in-frame clones and lacks some. The sample holds roughly 250,000 clones; 88% are singletons and the top ten take around 3%. Material: PBMCs or T cells enriched from blood (not recorded which). These receptors originate from a woman in her thirties or forties who had been exposed to COVID-19. Each CDR3 is given with its conserved first and last residue. A D gene is named only where the DNA matches it firmly. For some rows the clone size is stated as once, few or many, or as a class when expanded; others skip it.

j_gene	v_gene	d_gene	len	abundance	CDR3nt	CDR3aa
TRBJ1-6	TRBV5-5	-	17	-	TGTGCCAGCAGCTCTCATTCCACGACACGGCCAAATTCACCCCTCCACTTT	CASSSHSTTRPNSPLHF
TRBJ2-2	TRBV5-1	TRBD1	15	-	TGTGCCAGCAGCTTCGGGACAGGACAAACCGGGGAGCTGTTTTTT	CASSFGTGQTGELFF
TRBJ1-1	TRBV29-1	-	11	-	TGCAGCGTTGACGACAGGAGTGAAGCTTTCTTT	CSVDDRSEAFF
TRBJ2-2	TRBV6-2/TRBV6-3	TRBD1	15	-	TGTGCCAGCAGACCTGGACAGGTTAACACCGGGGAGCTGTTTTTT	CASRPGQVNTGELFF
TRBJ1-6	TRBV6-5	TRBD1	13	-	TGTGCCAGCAGGGGACAGTCACATTCGCCCCTCCACTTT	CASRGQSHSPLHF
TRBJ2-4	TRBV7-2	TRBD1	13	-	TGTGCCAGCAGCCCCGACAGGGGAGGAATTCAGTACTTC	CASSPDRGGIQYF
TRBJ1-5	TRBV9	TRBD1	15	-	TGTGCCAGCAGCGTAGCGGCAGGGGGCGATCAGCCCCAGCATTTT	CASSVAAGGDQPQHF
TRBJ1-2	TRBV30	TRBD1	13	-	TGTGCCTGGAGCAGGGGGGATGCCTATGGCTACACCTTC	CAWSRGDAYGYTF
TRBJ2-5	TRBV28	TRBD1	14	-	TGTGCCAGCAGGACCGGGACAGGGCAAGAGACCCAGTACTTC	CASRTGTGQETQYF
TRBJ2-2	TRBV5-1	-	15	-	TGCGCCAGCAGCTTGAAAGGGGTGAACACCGGGGAGCTGTTTTTT	CASSLKGVNTGELFF
TRBJ2-3	TRBV3-1/TRBV3-2	TRBD2	14	-	TGTGCCAGCAGCCAAACTAGCGGGGACCCTCGGGTGTATTTT	CASSQTSGDPRVYF
TRBJ2-7	TRBV6-5	TRBD2	13	-	TGTGCCAGCACCAATCCCGGGGGGGTCGAGCAGTACTTC	CASTNPGGVEQYF
TRBJ1-2	TRBV7-9	-	16	-	TGTGCCAGCAGCTTAGCTTTGGCGGGGAGCCCTTATGGCTACACCTTC	CASSLALAGSPYGYTF
TRBJ2-7	TRBV4-2	-	16	few	TGTGCCAGCAGCCAGACGACCGGGTCCAAAGGACTCGAGCAGTACTTC	CASSQTTGSKGLEQYF
TRBJ2-1	TRBV7-2	TRBD1	13	-	TGTGCCAGCAGCTGGGACAGGGGAGGGGAGGGGTTCTTC	CASSWDRGGEGFF
TRBJ2-3	TRBV2	-	17	-	TGTGCCAGCAGTGGTCTCTCGACGGCGGCTAGCACAGATACGCAGTATTTT	CASSGLSTAASTDTQYF
TRBJ1-1	TRBV12-5	-	14	-	TGTGCTAGTGGTTTGGCACAGACCAAGAATGAAGCTTTCTTT	CASGLAQTKNEAFF
TRBJ1-6	TRBV4-1	-	15	-	TGCGCCAGCAGCCAAAAACAGGGTAAAAATTCACCCCTCCACTTT	CASSQKQGKNSPLHF
TRBJ2-5	TRBV30	TRBD2	16	-	TGTGCCTGGAGTGTACTCGGGGGAGGGCCGAGGGAGACCCAGTACTTC	CAWSVLGGGPRETQYF
TRBJ2-3	TRBV9	TRBD2	15	-	TGTGCCAGCAGCGGAAGACTAGCGGGAGTAGATACGCAGTATTTT	CASSGRLAGVDTQYF
TRBJ2-4	TRBV18	-	17	-	TGTGCCAGCTCACCACCTCCCTCAGCAGCGACCAAAAACATTCAGTACTTC	CASSPPPSAATKNIQYF
TRBJ2-4	TRBV6-5	-	16	-	TGTGCCAGCAGTTACTCCGGACAGCTAGCCAAAAACATTCAGTACTTC	CASSYSGQLAKNIQYF
TRBJ1-5	TRBV7-8	TRBD1	16	-	TGTGCCAGCAGCTTAGGTCCGACAGGGCTCAATCAGCCCCAGCATTTT	CASSLGPTGLNQPQHF
TRBJ1-2	TRBV6-5	-	12	once	TGTGCCAGCAGTCCCCCGGGGGGTGGCTACACCTTC	CASSPPGGGYTF
TRBJ1-1	TRBV30	-	12	-	TGTGCCTGGAGTATGGCTTTCACTGAAGCTTTCTTT	CAWSMAFTEAFF
TRBJ1-5	TRBV18	-	16	-	TGTGCCAGCTCACCTCAGGGTCCCTCTAGCAATCAGCCCCAGCATTTT	CASSPQGPSSNQPQHF
TRBJ2-2	TRBV6-2/TRBV6-3	-	16	-	TGTGCCAGCAGCCCACGAACACCGACTATTTCCGGGGAGCTGTTTTTT	CASSPRTPTISGELFF
TRBJ2-7	TRBV13	TRBD1	16	-	TGTGCCAGCAGCATACAAAGACAGGGGAAGCGGGACGAGCAGTACTTC	CASSIQRQGKRDEQYF
TRBJ1-3	TRBV5-1	-	14	-	TGTGCCAGCAGCTTGGAGCAGGGTGGAAACACCATATATTTT	CASSLEQGGNTIYF
TRBJ1-1	TRBV10-2	TRBD1	14	-	TGCGCCAGCAGATTTCAGGGGGCGAACACTGAAGCTTTCTTT	CASRFQGANTEAFF
TRBJ2-3	TRBV12-3/TRBV12-4	-	12	-	TGTGCCAGCAGTTTAGCGGGCTCCAGAAAATATTTT	CASSLAGSRKYF
TRBJ1-6	TRBV11-3	TRBD1	16	-	TGTGCCAGCAGCTTAGACGGACAGGGGCTCAATTCACCCCTCCACTTT	CASSLDGQGLNSPLHF
TRBJ2-1	TRBV19	-	11	-	TGTGCCAGTAGTGGGCCAGGGTTGGTGTTCTTC	CASSGPGLVFF
TRBJ1-2	TRBV10-3	-	11	-	TGTGCCATCCGGGGGGCGGTTGGCTACACCTTC	CAIRGAVGYTF
TRBJ1-2	TRBV4-3	-	13	-	TGCGCCAGCAGCCAGCTCAGTTCCTATGGCTACACCTTC	CASSQLSSYGYTF
TRBJ2-1	TRBV11-2	-	14	-	TGTGCCAGCAGCTTAGGACAGTCCTACAATGAGCAGTTCTTC	CASSLGQSYNEQFF
TRBJ1-2	TRBV6-4	-	14	-	TGTGCCAGCAGTCCCCGGGGGGCTAACTATGGCTACACCTTC	CASSPRGANYGYTF
TRBJ2-1	TRBV27	TRBD2	19	once	TGTGCCAGCAGTCCCATACCCCAGTGGACTAGCGGGAGGGCGAATGAGCAGTTCTTC	CASSPIPQWTSGRANEQFF
TRBJ1-4	TRBV29-1	-	14	-	TGCAGCGTTACAAGGGGTGCAACTAATGAAAAACTGTTTTTT	CSVTRGATNEKLFF
TRBJ1-6	TRBV6-5	-	14	-	TGTGCCAGCCGGAACCGGGGGGGAAATTCACCCCTCCACTTT	CASRNRGGNSPLHF
TRBJ2-3	TRBV6-5	TRBD2	14	-	TGTGCCAGCAGCAGACTAGCGGGCACAGATACGCAGTATTTT	CASSRLAGTDTQYF
TRBJ2-5	TRBV3-1/TRBV3-2	TRBD1	15	-	TGTGCCAGCAGCCAACAGGACAGGGGATCAGAGACCCAGTACTTC	CASSQQDRGSETQYF
TRBJ1-2	TRBV29-1	-	13	-	TGCAGCGCTTGGGCCACAGTTAACTATGGCTACACCTTC	CSAWATVNYGYTF
TRBJ2-7	TRBV7-8	-	13	-	TGTGCCAGCAGCCCAATTGTAGTGGACGAGCAGTACTTC	CASSPIVVDEQYF
TRBJ2-1	TRBV6-5	-	15	few	TGTGCCAGCTCTAATTTCAGGGGTCCCTACAATGAGCAGTTCTTC	CASSNFRGPYNEQFF
TRBJ2-7	TRBV21-1	-	14	once	TGTGCCAGCAGCATGAGTTCTGTGAGCTACGAGCAGTACTTC	CASSMSSVSYEQYF
TRBJ2-2	TRBV5-1	-	15	few	TGCGCCAGCAGCTTTTCTTACGGGAACACCGGGGAGCTGTTTTTT	CASSFSYGNTGELFF
TRBJ1-3	TRBV7-8	-	16	-	TGTGCCAGCAGCTTAGCGTGGGCCAACTCTGGAAACACCATATATTTT	CASSLAWANSGNTIYF
TRBJ1-2	TRBV10-3	TRBD1	12	-	TGTGCCATCAGTGGGACAGGGAGCGGCTACACCTTC	CAISGTGSGYTF
TRBJ1-1	TRBV5-6	-	17	-	TGTGCCAGCAGCCCCGGACAAGTACATAAACGGGACACTGAAGCTTTCTTT	CASSPGQVHKRDTEAFF
TRBJ2-1	TRBV15	-	16	-	TGTGCCACCAGCAGTCCGACAGCTTCCTCCTACAATGAGCAGTTCTTC	CATSSPTASSYNEQFF